This T cell receptor beta chain stems from a study of blood T cells in healthy people across ages. Whole-study findings and limits: A roughly linear age-dependent decrease characterized TCR beta diversity per million T cells.

Alongside a J-beta primer mix, a sample-barcoded 5' primer served in a second PCR lasting about 7 to 11 cycles. Unique molecular identifiers of 12 random nucleotides labeled each cDNA. TCRdb re-analysed the 5' RACE reads in MiXCR, keeping a single row per CDR3 protein. The profile shows about 1 million distinct CDR3 sequences, roughly 45% of them singletons. A note on this clonotype: Its antigen is unidentified. Compared with germline, one end of the junction differs, possibly owing to a read error.

CDR1 DFQATT and CDR2 SNEGSKA come from the germline V gene (reference sequence). This CDR3 is 13 amino acids long. The sample was blood. The chain couples TRBV20-1 to TRBJ2-5, with TRBD1 identical over 9 bases. The clonotype comes from an older woman in good health. The CDR3 nucleotides read TGCAGTGCCAGAGGACAGGGGCGAGAGACCCAGTACTTC. This codes for CSARGQGRETQYF.